The TCR beta chain described here comes from a study of shared clonotypes between healthy human individuals. Some clones are missing from TCRdb's copy, which holds only in-frame ones; the method was immunoSEQ multiplex PCR. The sample records under 2,500,000 clones, roughly 95% being singletons. The sample was naive CD4+ T cells sorted from blood. Subset of the sample: CD45RA+ positively selected. The clonotype was recovered from a man aged 18 to 35 in good health.

This CDR3 reads CASSLGDVNQPQHF. In nucleotides, the CDR3 is TGTGCCAGCTCACTGGGAGACGTCAATCAGCCCCAGCATTTT. The chain uses TRBV18 and TRBJ1-5; D is unresolved. CDR1 KGHSH and CDR2 LQKENI come from the germline V gene. Trimming shortened V by 4 bases and J by 3 bases, and 10 bases separated the two germline ends. The CDR3 runs 14 residues.